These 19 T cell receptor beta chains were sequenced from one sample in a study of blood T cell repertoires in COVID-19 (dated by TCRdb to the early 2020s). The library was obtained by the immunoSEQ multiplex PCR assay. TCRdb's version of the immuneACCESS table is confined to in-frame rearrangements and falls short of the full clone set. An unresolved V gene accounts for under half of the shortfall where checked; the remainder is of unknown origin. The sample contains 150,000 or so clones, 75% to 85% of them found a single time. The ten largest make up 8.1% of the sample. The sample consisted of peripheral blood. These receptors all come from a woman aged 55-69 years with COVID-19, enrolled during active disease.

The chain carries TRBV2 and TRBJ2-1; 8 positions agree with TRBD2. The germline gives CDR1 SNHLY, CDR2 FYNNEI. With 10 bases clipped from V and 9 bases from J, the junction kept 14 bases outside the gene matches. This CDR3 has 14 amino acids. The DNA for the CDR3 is TGTGCCACCAGACGGGGGGGGCCTATGGGTGAGCAGTTCTTC. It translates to CATRRGGPMGEQFF.

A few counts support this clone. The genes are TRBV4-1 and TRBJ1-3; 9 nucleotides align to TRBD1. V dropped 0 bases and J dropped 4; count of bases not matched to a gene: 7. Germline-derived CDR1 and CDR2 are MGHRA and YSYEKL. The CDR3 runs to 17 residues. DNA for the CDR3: TGCGCCAGCAGCCAAGACCTACAGGGGGCAAAAGGAAACACCATATATTTT. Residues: CASSQDLQGAKGNTIYF.

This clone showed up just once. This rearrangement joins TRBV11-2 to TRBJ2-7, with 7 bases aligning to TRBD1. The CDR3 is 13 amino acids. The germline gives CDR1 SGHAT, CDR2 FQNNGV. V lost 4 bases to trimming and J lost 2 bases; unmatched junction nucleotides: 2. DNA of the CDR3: TGTGCCAGCAGCTCCGGGACAGCCTACGAGCAGTACTTC. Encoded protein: CASSSGTAYEQYF. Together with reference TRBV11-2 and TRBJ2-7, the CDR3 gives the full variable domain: EAGVAQSPRYKIIEKRQSVAFWCNPISGHATLYWYQQILGQGPKLLIQFQNNGVVDDSQLPKDRFSAERLKGVDSTLKIQPAKLEDSAVYLCASSSGTAYEQYFGPGTRLTVT.

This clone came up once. CDR3 in amino acids: CASRRPPDRSSYNEQFF. CDR3 nucleotides: TGTGCCAGCAGACGGCCCCCAGACAGGAGCTCCTACAATGAGCAGTTCTTC. The V gene is TRBV28, the J gene TRBJ2-1; TRBD1 is a possible D gene (6 bases). From germline, CDR1 is MDHEN and CDR2 SYDVKM. CDR3 length: 17 amino acids. V was pared by 6 bases and J by 0 bases, with 18 bases between. The full variable domain, in which reference TRBV28 and TRBJ2-1 provide the parts outside the CDR3, is DVKVTQSSRYLVKRTGEKVFLECVQDMDHENMFWYRQDPGLGLRLIYFSYDVKMKEKGDIPEGYSVSREKKERFSLILESASTNQTSMYLCASRRPPDRSSYNEQFFGPGTRLTVL.

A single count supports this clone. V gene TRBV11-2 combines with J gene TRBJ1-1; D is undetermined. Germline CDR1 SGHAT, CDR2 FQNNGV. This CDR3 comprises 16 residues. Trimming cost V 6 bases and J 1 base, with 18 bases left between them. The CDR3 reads CASRLGNGLGNTEAFF. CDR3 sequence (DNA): TGTGCCAGCAGACTAGGAAACGGCTTAGGGAACACTGAAGCTTTCTTT.

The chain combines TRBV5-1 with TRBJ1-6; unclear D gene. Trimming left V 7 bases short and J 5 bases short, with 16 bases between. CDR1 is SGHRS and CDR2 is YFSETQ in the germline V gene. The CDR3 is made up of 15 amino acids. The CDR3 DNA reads TGCGCCAGCCGCGAGGCGTCCCGGGATAATTCACCCCTCCACTTT. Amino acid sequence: CASREASRDNSPLHF.

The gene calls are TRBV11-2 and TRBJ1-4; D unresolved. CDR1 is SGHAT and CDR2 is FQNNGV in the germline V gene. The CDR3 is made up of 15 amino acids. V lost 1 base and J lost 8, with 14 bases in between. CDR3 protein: CASSLGPRTAEKLFF. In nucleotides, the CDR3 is TGTGCCAGCAGCTTAGGTCCCCGGACTGCCGAAAAACTGTTTTTT.

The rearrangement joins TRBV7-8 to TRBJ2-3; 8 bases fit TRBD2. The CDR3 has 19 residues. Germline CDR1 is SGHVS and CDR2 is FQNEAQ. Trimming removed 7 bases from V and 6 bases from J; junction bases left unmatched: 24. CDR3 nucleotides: TGTGCCAGCACCCGAGGGGGAGCGGGAGTAGGTCCCCGTGGCGATACGCAGTATTTT. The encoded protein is CASTRGGAGVGPRGDTQYF.

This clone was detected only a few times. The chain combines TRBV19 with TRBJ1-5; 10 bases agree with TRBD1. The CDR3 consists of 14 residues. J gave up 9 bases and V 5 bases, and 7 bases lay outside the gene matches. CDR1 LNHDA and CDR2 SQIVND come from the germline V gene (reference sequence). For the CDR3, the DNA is TGTGCCAGTAGTCCCGGGACAGGGGACGGGCCCCAGCATTTT. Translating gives CASSPGTGDGPQHF.

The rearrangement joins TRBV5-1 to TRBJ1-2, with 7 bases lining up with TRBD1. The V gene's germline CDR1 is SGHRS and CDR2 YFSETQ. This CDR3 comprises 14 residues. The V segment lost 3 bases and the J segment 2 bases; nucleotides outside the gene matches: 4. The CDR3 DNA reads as TGCGCCAGCAGCTCGAGGGGACAGAACTATGGCTACACCTTC. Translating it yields CASSSRGQNYGYTF. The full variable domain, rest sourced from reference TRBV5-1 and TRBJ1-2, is KAGVTQTPRYLIKTRGQQVTLSCSPISGHRSVSWYQQTPGQGLQFLFEYFSETQRNKGNFPGRFSGRQFSNSRSEMNVSTLELGDSALYLCASSSRGQNYGYTFGSGTRLTVV.

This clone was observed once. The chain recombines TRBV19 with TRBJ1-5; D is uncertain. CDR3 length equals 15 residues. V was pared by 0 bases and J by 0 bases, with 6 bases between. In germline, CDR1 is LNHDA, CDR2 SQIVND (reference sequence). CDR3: CASSIEGHSNQPQHF. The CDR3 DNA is TGTGCCAGTAGTATAGAGGGCCATAGCAATCAGCCCCAGCATTTT.

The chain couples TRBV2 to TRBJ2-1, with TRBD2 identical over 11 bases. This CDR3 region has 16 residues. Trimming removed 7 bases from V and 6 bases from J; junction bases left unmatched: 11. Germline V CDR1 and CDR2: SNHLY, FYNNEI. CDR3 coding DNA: TGTGCCAGCACCCTTGATAGCGGGAGGGCCTCCAATGAGCAGTTCTTC. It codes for CASTLDSGRASNEQFF.

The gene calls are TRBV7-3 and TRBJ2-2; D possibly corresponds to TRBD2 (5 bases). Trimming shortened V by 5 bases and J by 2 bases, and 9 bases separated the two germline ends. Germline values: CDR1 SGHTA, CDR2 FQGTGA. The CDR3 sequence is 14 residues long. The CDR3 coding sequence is TGTGCCAGCAGCAAGGACTCAAACACCGGGGAGCTGTTTTTT. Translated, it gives CASSKDSNTGELFF.

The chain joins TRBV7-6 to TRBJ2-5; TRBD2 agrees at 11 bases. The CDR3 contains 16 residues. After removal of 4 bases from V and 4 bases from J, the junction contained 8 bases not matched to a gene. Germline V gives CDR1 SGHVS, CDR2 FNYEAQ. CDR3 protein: CASSSLAGGFVETQYF. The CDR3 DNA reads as TGTGCCAGCAGCTCCCTAGCGGGGGGATTCGTAGAGACCCAGTACTTC.

CDR3 sequence reads: CASARASGITDTQYF. The CDR3 DNA reads TGTGCCAGCGCGAGGGCTAGCGGAATCACAGATACGCAGTATTTT. The rearrangement links TRBV16 to TRBJ2-3, with TRBD2 matching 7 bases. There are 15 residues in the CDR3. Germline assignment: CDR1 KGHSY and CDR2 FQNENV. V was clipped by 8 bases and J by 2 bases; unmatched bases: 10. Full variable domain (missing parts from reference TRBV16 and TRBJ2-3): GEEVAQTPKHLVRGEGQKAKLYCAPIKGHSYVFWYQQVLKNEFKFLISFQNENVFDETGMPKERFSAKCLPNSPCSLEIQATKLEDSAVYFCASARASGITDTQYFGPGTRLTVL.

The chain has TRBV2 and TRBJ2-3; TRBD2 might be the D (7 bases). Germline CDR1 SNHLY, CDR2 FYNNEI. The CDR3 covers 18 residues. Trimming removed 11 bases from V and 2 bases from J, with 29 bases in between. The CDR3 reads CASHELRGADKPTDTQYF. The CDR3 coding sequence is TGTGCCTCCCACGAGTTACGGGGGGCAGATAAGCCCACAGATACGCAGTATTTT.

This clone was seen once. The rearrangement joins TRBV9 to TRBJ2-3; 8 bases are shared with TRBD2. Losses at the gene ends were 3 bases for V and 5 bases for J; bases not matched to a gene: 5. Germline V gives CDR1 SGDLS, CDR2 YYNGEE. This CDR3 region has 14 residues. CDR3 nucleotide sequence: TGTGCCAGCAGCGCGGGACTAGGGGAAGATACGCAGTATTTT. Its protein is CASSAGLGEDTQYF.

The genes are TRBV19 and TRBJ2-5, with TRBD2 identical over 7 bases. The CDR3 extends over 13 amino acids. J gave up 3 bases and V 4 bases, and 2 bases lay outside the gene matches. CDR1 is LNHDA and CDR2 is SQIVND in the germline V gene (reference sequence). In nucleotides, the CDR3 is TGTGCCAGTAGTACTAGCGGAAAAGAGACCCAGTACTTC. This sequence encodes CASSTSGKETQYF.

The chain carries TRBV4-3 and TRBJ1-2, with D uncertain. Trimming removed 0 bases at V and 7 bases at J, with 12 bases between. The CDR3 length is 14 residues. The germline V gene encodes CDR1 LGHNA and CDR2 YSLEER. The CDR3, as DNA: TGCGCCAGCAGCCAAGATCCCCGGGTGTCTGGCTACACCTTC. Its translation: CASSQDPRVSGYTF.